This record looks at one T cell receptor beta chain sequence and its context. This sample stems from a study of blood T cell repertoires in COVID-19. For the study at large: The study drew acute and convalescent COVID-19 samples from the United States, Italy and Spain. PBMCs, B-cell-depleted T cells, or T cells were the source of the cDNA or gDNA that made up the material.

Authors' data handling: For nucleated cells, counts were estimated from reference gene primer amplification. Data came from immunoSEQ multiplex PCR; TCRdb stores just in-frame clones and leaves some out. V and J calls and clone size are copied from that table; D and trimming were computed from the DNA. The repertoire consists of some 94,000 clones, with over 70% occurring once and the leading ten covering roughly 1.1%. V shed 7 bases and J 0 bases; nucleotides not matched to a gene: 14. Germline CDR1 and CDR2: SQVTM and ANQGSEA. The CDR3 totals 16 residues. The chain couples TRBV29-1 to TRBJ1-1, with 7 positions matching TRBD1. The receptor was isolated from a human donor in a cohort sampled during active COVID-19. The material sequenced was peripheral blood. CDR3 sequence: CSAVIGQVGLNTEAFF. As DNA, the CDR3 is TGCAGCGCTGTGATTGGACAGGTTGGACTGAACACTGAAGCTTTCTTT. Together with reference TRBV29-1 and TRBJ1-1, the CDR3 gives the full variable domain: SAVISQKPSRDICQRGTSLTIQCQVDSQVTMMFWYRQQPGQSLTLIATANQGSEATYESGFVIDKFPISRPNLTFSTLTVSNMSPEDSSIYLCSAVIGQVGLNTEAFFGQGTRLTVV.